These 27 T cell receptor beta chains originate from one sample sequenced in a study of identical twins. TCRdb redid the calling of the 5' RACE reads with MiXCR, one entry per CDR3 protein. The sample gives about 890,000 distinct CDR3 sequences, more than 9% of which show up once; around 1.6% is in the top ten. The data also belong to a second study, concerning yellow fever vaccine responses in identical twins.

The sample taken for sequencing was PBMCs. The receptors shown here come from a woman younger than 35 in good health.

At least ten counts were recorded for this clonotype. V and J are TRBV6-5 and TRBJ2-1; 9 bases line up with TRBD1. The germline gives CDR1 MNHEY, CDR2 SVGAGI. The CDR3 spans 15 residues. V was pared by 4 bases and J by 7 bases, with 8 bases of the junction left unmatched. CDR3 sequence (DNA): TGTGCCAGCAGTTCTACAGGGGGCGCAGGGAATGAGCAGTTCTTC. Encoded protein: CASSSTGGAGNEQFF.

There are a few counts of this clonotype. The rearrangement links TRBV20-1 to TRBJ1-5; D ambiguous. CDR3 size: 12 residues. The V gene's germline CDR1 is DFQATT and CDR2 SNEGSKA (reference sequence). Trimming removed 3 bases from V and 3 bases from J, with 6 bases in between. The DNA of the CDR3 is TGCAGTGCTAGTTCCTACAATCAGCCCCAGCATTTT. Its translation is CSASSYNQPQHF.

This clonotype was observed a few times. The V gene is TRBV7-8, the J gene TRBJ1-1, with 8 bases fitting TRBD1. The CDR3 consists of 16 residues. The V and J ends lost 5 bases and 5 bases, in that order; junction bases with no gene match: 13. Germline V gene lookup returns CDR1 SGHVS and CDR2 FQNEAQ. This CDR3 is CASSPRTGRVLTEAFF. DNA for the CDR3: TGTGCCAGCAGCCCAAGGACAGGGCGGGTGTTGACTGAAGCTTTCTTT.

Many counts were recorded for this clonotype. The V gene is TRBV4-1, the J gene TRBJ1-5, with unresolved D. The germline gives CDR1 MGHRA, CDR2 YSYEKL. The CDR3 sequence is 14 residues long. V was clipped by 1 base and J by 5 bases, with 9 bases between them. The CDR3 reads CASSQVMGYQPQHF. CDR3 nucleotides: TGCGCCAGCAGCCAAGTCATGGGCTATCAGCCCCAGCATTTT.

The table lists this clonotype with a few counts. The chain links TRBV19 to TRBJ2-3; a possible D gene is TRBD2 (6 bases). This CDR3 comprises 15 residues. V gave up 3 bases and J gave up 3 bases, with 13 bases separating them. CDR1 and CDR2 (germline): LNHDA, SQIVND (reference sequence). CDR3 nucleotide sequence: TGTGCCAGTAGTATCGGGGCGGGATCTACAGATACGCAGTATTTT. It translates to CASSIGAGSTDTQYF. Using reference TRBV19 and TRBJ2-3 for the parts outside the CDR3, the full variable domain is DGGITQSPKYLFRKEGQNVTLSCEQNLNHDAMYWYRQDPGQGLRLIYYSQIVNDFQKGDIAEGYSVSREKKESFPLTVTSAQKNPTAFYLCASSIGAGSTDTQYFGPGTRLTVL.

The CDR3 loop reads CASSLDRATRPQHF. As DNA, the CDR3 is TGTGCCAGCAGTTTGGACAGGGCCACAAGACCCCAGCATTTT. This sequence joins TRBV12-3 or TRBV12-4 and TRBJ1-5; 8 positions match TRBD1. CDR3 length: 14 residues. Trimming at V came to 3 bases and at J to 10 bases, leaving 8 bases not matched to a gene.

The gene calls are TRBV12-3 or TRBV12-4 and TRBJ2-3; 8 nucleotides align to TRBD2. Unmatched junction bases numbered 6, after V lost 3 bases and J lost 4 bases. This CDR3 spans 15 amino acids. The CDR3 spells CASSFHPGGADTQYF. CDR3 nucleotide sequence: TGTGCCAGCAGTTTCCATCCGGGAGGGGCAGATACGCAGTATTTT.

This clonotype was observed a few times. The V and J genes are TRBV5-5 and TRBJ1-1, with TRBD1 matching over 8 bases. Trimming took 5 bases from V and 1 from J; bases not matched to a gene: 7. CDR1 and CDR2 from the germline V gene are SGHKS and YYEKEE (reference sequence). CDR3 length: 15 residues. CDR3 bases: TGTGCCAGCAGGTACGGACAGGGCGGGAACACTGAAGCTTTCTTT. Its translation: CASRYGQGGNTEAFF.

The rearrangement links TRBV4-1 to TRBJ1-5, with 8 bases lining up with TRBD1. The V gene end was trimmed by 8 bases and the J gene end by 6 bases; junction bases not matched to a gene: 9. This CDR3 has 14 amino acids. Germline CDR1 and CDR2: MGHRA and YSYEKL. As DNA, the CDR3 is TGCGCCAGCGAACCGACAGGGGAGGTTCAGCCCCAGCATTTT. Translation: CASEPTGEVQPQHF.

A few counts support this clonotype. V usage is TRBV6-2 or TRBV6-3 and J usage is TRBJ2-2, with 9 bases lining up with TRBD2. Germline V gives CDR1 MNHEY, CDR2 SVGEGT. The CDR3 consists of 14 residues. Trimming at V came to 6 bases and at J to 5 bases, leaving 4 bases not matched to a gene. The CDR3 protein is CASRGLAVTGELFF. CDR3 DNA sequence: TGTGCCAGCAGGGGACTAGCCGTTACCGGGGAGCTGTTTTTT.

This clonotype has just a few counts. The chain employs TRBV11-2 and TRBJ1-1; 9 bases agree with TRBD1. The CDR3 covers 14 residues. V trimming: 4 bases; J trimming: 6 bases; junction bases outside the gene matches: 6. Germline assignment: CDR1 SGHAT and CDR2 FQNNGV. The CDR3 here is CASSSNRGLPEAFF. DNA of the CDR3: TGTGCCAGCAGCTCAAACAGGGGGCTTCCTGAAGCTTTCTTT.

In its sample, this clonotype was seen a few times. The gene calls are TRBV29-1 and TRBJ1-5; a possible D gene is TRBD1 (5 bases). The CDR3 is 13 residues long. Germline CDR1 and CDR2: SQVTM and ANQGSEA. The V end was cut by 6 bases, the J end by 7 bases, with 16 bases between. CDR3 sequence (DNA): TGCAGCGTGGTGGTTGGGGGGATGCAGCCCCAGCATTTT. It yields the protein CSVVVGGMQPQHF. The whole variable domain, filled in from reference TRBV29-1 and TRBJ1-5, reads SAVISQKPSRDICQRGTSLTIQCQVDSQVTMMFWYRQQPGQSLTLIATANQGSEATYESGFVIDKFPISRPNLTFSTLTVSNMSPEDSSIYLCSVVVGGMQPQHFGDGTRLSIL.

This clonotype occurred a few times. The chain couples TRBV4-2 to TRBJ2-1; D is possibly TRBD1 or TRBD2 (5 bases each). The germline V gene has CDR1 LGHNA and CDR2 YNFKEQ. The V gene lost 1 base and the J gene lost 6 bases, with 13 bases spanning the gap. The CDR3 loop spans 15 amino acids. CDR3 in amino acids: CASSQGQGGLNEQFF. DNA for the CDR3: TGTGCCAGCAGCCAAGGCCAGGGTGGACTCAATGAGCAGTTCTTC.

In this sample, this clonotype turned up a few times. The CDR3 DNA sequence: TGCAGTGCGAGACGGACTAGCGAATACGAGCAGTACTTC. It specifies CSARRTSEYEQYF. This chain connects TRBV20-1 to TRBJ2-7; 9 bases are a match to TRBD2. V lost 6 bases to trimming and J lost 4 bases; unmatched junction nucleotides: 7. Germline CDR1 reads DFQATT; CDR2 reads SNEGSKA (reference sequence). This CDR3 has 13 amino acids.

This clonotype has a handful of counts. V is TRBV6-5 and J is TRBJ2-7, with D maybe TRBD2 (5 bases). CDR1 and CDR2 (germline): MNHEY, SVGAGI. Trimming removed 6 bases from V and 0 bases from J, with 15 bases in between. The CDR3 totals 15 residues. In DNA, the CDR3 is TGTGCCAGCAGCCCCAGGTACGAGGGCTCCTACGAGCAGTACGTC. It yields the protein CASSPRYEGSYEQYV.

V and J are TRBV24-1 and TRBJ2-1, with a weak D call TRBD1 (5 bases). Trimming stripped 9 bases from V and 4 bases from J, with 12 bases between. CDR3 length: 13 amino acids. Germline V CDR1 and CDR2: KGHDR, SFDVKD. DNA for the CDR3: TGTGCCACCGACGACAGCCTATACAATGAGCAGTTCTTC. Translated, it gives CATDDSLYNEQFF.

The rearrangement links TRBV2 to TRBJ2-7; 7 bases are shared with TRBD2. With V trimmed by 7 bases and J by 6 bases, 6 bases remained unmatched. Germline V CDR1 and CDR2: SNHLY, FYNNEI. The CDR3 is 12 residues long. The CDR3: CASTPLAIEQYF. DNA of the CDR3: TGTGCCAGCACCCCACTAGCGATCGAGCAGTACTTC.

This chain links TRBV2 with TRBJ2-1; the D gene is possibly TRBD2 (5 bases). V lost 2 bases, J lost 3 bases, and 8 bases lay in between. CDR1 is SNHLY, CDR2 FYNNEI, per germline. The CDR3 sequence is 14 residues long. The CDR3 reads CASSETEDYNEQFF. CDR3 sequence (DNA): TGTGCCAGCAGTGAAACGGAGGACTACAATGAGCAGTTCTTC.

V and J are TRBV6-1 and TRBJ2-1; the match to TRBD1 covers 11 bases. CDR3 length: 14 amino acids. The J segment lost 8 bases and the V segment lost 3 bases, leaving 3 bases of the junction unmatched. CDR1 is MNHNS, CDR2 SASEGT, per germline. CDR3 residues: CASSEGQGVDEQFF. CDR3 coding DNA: TGTGCCAGCAGTGAGGGACAGGGGGTCGATGAGCAGTTCTTC.

Only a few counts were recorded for this clonotype. The chain couples TRBV12-3 or TRBV12-4 to TRBJ1-1; TRBD1 is a possible D gene (5 bases). This CDR3 spans 15 amino acids. Trimming removed 5 bases at V and 0 bases at J, with 13 bases between. CDR3 amino acids: CASSITDKLNTEAFF. CDR3 nucleotide sequence: TGTGCCAGCAGTATAACGGACAAATTGAACACTGAAGCTTTCTTT.

There are many counts of this clonotype. This chain links TRBV28 with TRBJ2-7, with 9 bases fitting TRBD1. Unmatched junction bases numbered 11, after V lost 5 bases and J lost 6 bases. Germline V gene data show CDR1 as MDHEN and CDR2 as SYDVKM. The CDR3 has 15 amino acids. The CDR3: CASSIRDRVSSEQYF. The CDR3 DNA follows: TGTGCCAGCAGTATACGGGACAGGGTTTCGTCCGAGCAGTACTTC. Complete variable domain (other parts from reference TRBV28 and TRBJ2-7): DVKVTQSSRYLVKRTGEKVFLECVQDMDHENMFWYRQDPGLGLRLIYFSYDVKMKEKGDIPEGYSVSREKKERFSLILESASTNQTSMYLCASSIRDRVSSEQYFGPGTRLTVT.

This clonotype was seen only a few times. This chain uses TRBV24-1 with TRBJ2-5; D is possibly TRBD2 (6 bases). V gave up 6 bases and J gave up 4 bases, with 14 bases separating them. Germline-derived CDR1 and CDR2 are KGHDR and SFDVKD. The CDR3 length is 14 residues. The CDR3 loop reads CATSSPGRLETQYF. DNA for the CDR3: TGTGCCACCAGTAGTCCAGGGAGGTTAGAGACCCAGTACTTC.

This chain connects TRBV18 to TRBJ2-1; tentatively, D is TRBD1 or TRBD2 (6 bases each). From germline, CDR1 is KGHSH and CDR2 LQKENI. CDR3 length: 15 residues. V lost 3 bases and J 8 bases, leaving 17 bases between the germline ends. The CDR3 region is CASSPPQRRGDEQFF. The CDR3 DNA follows: TGTGCCAGCTCACCCCCGCAAAGGAGGGGGGATGAGCAGTTCTTC.

The sample holds many counts of this clonotype. This chain uses TRBV27 with TRBJ1-1; 7 bases fit TRBD1. CDR1 and CDR2 (germline): MNHEY, SMNVEV (reference sequence). Trimming at V came to 5 bases and at J to 1 base, leaving 7 bases not matched to a gene. There are 15 residues in the CDR3. The CDR3 DNA is TGTGCCAGCAGTCTCCGAAGACAGGGGAACACTGAAGCTTTCTTT. Encoded protein: CASSLRRQGNTEAFF.

This chain uses TRBV12-3 or TRBV12-4 with TRBJ2-7; no clear D gene. Trimming took off 6 bases at V and 2 bases at J, with 17 bases between the two ends. The CDR3 consists of 15 residues. Written as DNA, the CDR3 is TGTGCCAGCAGGACCAGACAAACCCAAGCCTACGAGCAGTACGTC. Protein: CASRTRQTQAYEQYV.

This clonotype was detected only a few times. The chain is built from TRBV3-1 and TRBJ2-7; 7 bases align to TRBD1. V shed 4 bases and J 2 bases; nucleotides not matched to a gene: 5. The CDR3 runs to 14 residues. The germline V gene encodes CDR1 LGHDT and CDR2 YNNKEL (reference sequence). CDR3 amino acids: CASSPTGVPYEQYV. The CDR3 DNA sequence: TGTGCCAGCAGCCCAACAGGGGTTCCCTACGAGCAGTACGTC.

This clonotype was seen a handful of times. This sequence joins TRBV10-3 and TRBJ2-1; 7 nucleotides line up with TRBD1. V shed 0 bases and J 5 bases; nucleotides not matched to a gene: 1. Germline values: CDR1 ENHRY, CDR2 SYGVKD. This CDR3 has 14 residues. The CDR3 DNA reads TGTGCCATCAGTGAGTCGACAGGGAACAATGAGCAGTTCTTC. This sequence encodes CAISESTGNNEQFF.